A single sample is the source of the 24 T cell receptor beta chains below, sequenced in a study of regulatory T cells in long-lasting Graves disease. The time point is: persistent/refractory GD, antithyroid drugs over 5 years with positive TRAb. From PBMCs, RNA was extracted and then used to make the TCR library. CDR3 regions were amplified by Arm-PCR using iRepertoire HTBI primers to build TCR beta libraries. A single record per CDR3 protein comes from TCRdb applying MiXCR to the multiplex PCR reads. Altogether roughly 360,000 distinct CDR3 sequences are present, 20% to 25% being singletons, with the ten largest covering 25% to 30%. The sequenced sample was peripheral blood mononuclear cells (PBMCs), obtained when the disease was refractory, from a patient treated with antithyroid drugs. Receptor source: a woman in her 40s with Graves disease.

The chain carries TRBV28 and TRBJ2-7, with no clear D. The CDR3 length is 11 residues. CDR1 and CDR2 from the germline V gene are MDHEN and SYDVKM. Trimming left V 8 bases short and J 3 bases short, with 8 bases between. In DNA, the CDR3 is TGTGCCAGCCGTCAACTCTACGAGCAGTACTTC. It translates to CASRQLYEQYF.

This chain connects TRBV6-1 to TRBJ2-2, with 8 bases identical to TRBD1. CDR1 and CDR2 from the germline V gene are MNHNS and SASEGT. V was pared by 0 bases and J by 5 bases, with 14 bases of the junction left unmatched. This CDR3 has 19 amino acids. This CDR3 reads CASSEARIVGTGRTGELFF. CDR3 sequence (DNA): TGTGCCAGCAGTGAAGCCCGTATCGTCGGGACAGGAAGGACCGGGGAGCTGTTTTTT.

This chain links TRBV19 with TRBJ1-6; D is unclear. Trimming took off 3 bases at V and 2 bases at J, with 11 bases between the two ends. CDR1 and CDR2 from the germline V gene are LNHDA and SQIVND (reference sequence). The CDR3 extends over 16 amino acids. The DNA for the CDR3 is TGTGCCAGTAGTATCCGTTCTGACGCCTATAATTCACCCCTCCACTTT. Its protein is CASSIRSDAYNSPLHF.

This clonotype was recorded at least ten times. The rearrangement links TRBV6-5 to TRBJ2-6; D may match TRBD1 or TRBD2 (5 bases each). The CDR3 loop spans 16 amino acids. Germline assignment: CDR1 MNHEY and CDR2 SVGAGI. V lost 2 bases and J lost 1, with 9 bases in between. As DNA, the CDR3 is TGTGCCAGCAGTTACGGGGGTGGGTCTGGGGCCAACGTCCTGACTTTC. It translates to CASSYGGGSGANVLTF.

This clonotype was detected ten times or more. This rearrangement joins TRBV10-1 to TRBJ2-7, with D uncertain. The CDR3 is 12 residues long. Trimming stripped 0 bases from V and 6 bases from J, with 6 bases between. In germline, CDR1 is WNHNN, CDR2 SYGVQD (reference sequence). CDR3 sequence: CASSESTGEQYF. CDR3 nucleotides: TGCGCCAGCAGTGAGTCGACGGGCGAGCAGTACTTC.

In its sample, this clonotype was seen many times. The chain links TRBV27 to TRBJ2-2; TRBD2 aligns across 12 bases. Germline assignment: CDR1 MNHEY and CDR2 SMNVEV (reference sequence). The V segment lost 0 bases and the J segment 4 bases; nucleotides outside the gene matches: 6. The length of the CDR3 is 18 residues. The CDR3 loop reads CASSLSRLAGEVTGELFF. The DNA of the CDR3 is TGTGCCAGCAGTTTATCGAGACTAGCGGGAGAGGTCACCGGGGAGCTGTTTTTT.

This chain connects TRBV3-1 to TRBJ1-2; TRBD1 is a possible D gene (5 bases). The V gene lost 1 base and the J gene lost 8 bases, with 11 bases spanning the gap. Per germline, CDR1 LGHDT and CDR2 YNNKEL (reference sequence). The CDR3 extends over 13 amino acids. The chain's CDR3 is CASSQGRDGGYTF. In DNA, the CDR3 is TGTGCCAGCAGCCAAGGACGGGACGGAGGCTACACCTTC.

This clonotype was found once. The chain uses TRBV7-2 and TRBJ2-1, with D perhaps matching TRBD2 (5 bases). The CDR3 totals 13 residues. V was trimmed by 3 bases and J by 2 bases, leaving 5 bases between them. CDR1 is SGHTA, CDR2 FQGNSA, per germline. As DNA, the CDR3 is TGTGCCAGCAGCTTTAGCGCCTACAATGAGCAGTTCTTC. Residues: CASSFSAYNEQFF.

The V call is TRBV2, the J call TRBJ2-7; no clear D. This CDR3 comprises 14 residues. V lost 6 bases to trimming and J lost 1 base, with 13 bases between them. Germline assignment: CDR1 SNHLY and CDR2 FYNNEI. The CDR3 loop reads CASRRVLSSYEQYF. The CDR3 coding sequence is TGTGCCAGCAGGCGCGTCCTTTCATCCTACGAGCAGTACTTC.

Many counts were recorded for this clonotype. The chain is built from TRBV28 and TRBJ2-5; TRBD2 might be the D (5 bases). V was shortened by 8 bases and J by 5 bases, with 18 bases between the two germline ends. This CDR3 contains 14 residues. Germline CDR1 MDHEN, CDR2 SYDVKM. CDR3 residues: CASVARQSGETQYF. The DNA of the CDR3 is TGTGCCAGCGTTGCTAGACAATCGGGGGAGACCCAGTACTTC.

This clonotype occurred a few times. The rearrangement links TRBV9 to TRBJ1-6; D is unclear. The CDR3 has 15 amino acids. Per the germline V gene, CDR1 is SGDLS and CDR2 is YYNGEE. V gave up 0 bases and J gave up 7 bases, with 11 bases separating them. The chain's CDR3 is CASSVAWGYNSPLHF. CDR3 nucleotide sequence: TGTGCCAGCAGCGTAGCTTGGGGTTACAATTCACCCCTCCACTTT.

The V and J genes are TRBV6-5 and TRBJ1-1, with a tentative D call TRBD1 (5 bases). The germline V gene encodes CDR1 MNHEY and CDR2 SVGAGI. V lost 2 bases and J lost 3, with 25 bases in between. The CDR3 extends over 19 amino acids. As DNA, the CDR3 is TGTGCCAGCAGTTACAGGGGTACACATGCAACGGGGCGAGACACTGAAGCTTTCTTT. Translating gives CASSYRGTHATGRDTEAFF.

As for this clonotype: A much larger clone lies a single base off, so this may be a read error. The chain uses TRBV6-5 and TRBJ1-4, with D perhaps TRBD1 (5 bases). In germline, CDR1 is MNHEY, CDR2 SVGAGI. There are 15 residues in the CDR3. This CDR3 reads CASSYTRGANEKLSF. CDR3 nucleotide sequence: TGTGCCAGCAGTTATACCAGAGGGGCTAATGAAAAACTGTCTTTT.

On this clonotype itself: It differs at one base from a far larger clone, so likely a read error. The V gene is TRBV2, the J gene TRBJ1-1, with D unclear. The CDR3 is 13 amino acids. CDR1 is SNHLY, CDR2 FYNNEI, per germline. The CDR3 region is CASVGRVNTEALF. The CDR3 bases are TGTGCCAGCGTGGGCAGAGTGAACACTGAAGCTCTCTTT. Supplemented by reference TRBV2 and TRBJ1-1, the full variable domain reads EPEVTQTPSHQVTQMGQEVILRCVPISNHLYFYWYRQILGQKVEFLVSFYNNEISEKSEIFDDQFSVERPDGSNFTLKIRSTKLEDSAMYFCASVGRVNTEALFGQGTRLTVV.

The DNA of the CDR3 is TGTGCCAGTAGTATATCCTCCCCGTACTACATAAACGGCCAAGAGACCCAGTACTTC. Translation: CASSISSPYYINGQETQYF. The V and J genes are TRBV19 and TRBJ2-5; D ambiguous. The germline V gene encodes CDR1 LNHDA and CDR2 SQIVND (reference sequence). This CDR3 comprises 19 residues. The V end lost 2 bases, the J end lost 1 base, and 23 bases lay between the germline ends.

The V call is TRBV5-6, the J call TRBJ1-1; the D gene is possibly TRBD1 (6 bases). Germline-derived CDR1 and CDR2 are SGHDT and YYEEEE. The CDR3 has 16 residues. Trimming shortened V by 4 bases and J by 0 bases, and 16 bases separated the two germline ends. The CDR3: CASSPKRGHLNTEAFF. CDR3 nucleotides: TGTGCCAGCAGCCCGAAACGGGGACACCTGAACACTGAAGCTTTCTTT.

This clonotype was detected many times. The genes are TRBV11-1 and TRBJ2-5; 8 bases are a match to TRBD1. The CDR3 has 15 residues. Germline CDR1 and CDR2: SGHAT and FQDESV (reference sequence). V was clipped by 5 bases and J by 1 base; unmatched bases: 6. Here the CDR3 reads CASSLNRGTQETQYF. The CDR3 DNA reads as TGTGCCAGCAGCCTAAACAGGGGGACCCAAGAGACCCAGTACTTC.

This clonotype was counted between two and nine times. The V gene is TRBV27, the J gene TRBJ2-2; 8 bases agree with TRBD1. The germline gives CDR1 MNHEY, CDR2 SMNVEV (reference sequence). V lost 10 bases and J lost 7; bases outside the gene matches: 8. CDR3 length equals 13 residues. CDR3 in DNA: TGTGCCACCTTGGACAGGGAGGTCGGGGAGCTGTTTTTT. Residues: CATLDREVGELFF.

This clonotype showed up just a few times. The chain has TRBV19 and TRBJ1-2, with a tentative D call TRBD1 (5 bases). Germline V gives CDR1 LNHDA, CDR2 SQIVND (reference sequence). The germline V and J ends were trimmed by 10 bases and 6 bases, with 21 bases remaining between them. This CDR3 spans 14 amino acids. The CDR3 region has the DNA TGTGCCACTCCATCAAGGGGTGAAGGAGATGGCTACACCTTC. This translates into CATPSRGEGDGYTF.

This clonotype has at least ten counts. This rearrangement joins TRBV28 to TRBJ2-7, with D unresolved. The CDR3 extends over 12 amino acids. The germline V and J ends were trimmed by 5 bases and 6 bases, with 11 bases remaining between them. Germline V gene lookup returns CDR1 MDHEN and CDR2 SYDVKM. In DNA form, the CDR3 reads TGTGCCAGCAGTGTCACTGTTTCCGAGCAGTACTTC. Its translation is CASSVTVSEQYF.

There are many counts of this clonotype. This chain links TRBV11-2 with TRBJ2-7; D is perhaps TRBD1 (6 bases). Trimming removed 7 bases at V and 6 bases at J, with 13 bases between. The CDR3 is 12 amino acids. Germline CDR1 SGHAT, CDR2 FQNNGV. CDR3 amino acids: CASNHDRSEQYF. CDR3 nucleotide sequence: TGTGCCAGCAACCACGACAGGTCCGAGCAGTACTTC.

This clonotype was observed a handful of times. This sequence joins TRBV2 and TRBJ2-3; D is possibly TRBD1 (6 bases). The length of the CDR3 is 15 residues. Germline V gene lookup returns CDR1 SNHLY and CDR2 FYNNEI. The ends were cut back, 2 bases at V and 5 bases at J, with 14 bases in the middle. The CDR3 DNA reads TGTGCCAGCAGTGAAATGACAGGAGGATTAGATACGCAGTATTTT. It specifies CASSEMTGGLDTQYF.

Only a few counts were recorded for this clonotype. The chain couples TRBV20-1 to TRBJ1-1, with TRBD1 as a possible D gene (6 bases). CDR1 is DFQATT, CDR2 SNEGSKA, per germline (reference sequence). The CDR3 consists of 16 residues. V was clipped by 6 bases and J by 4 bases, with 24 bases between them. The CDR3 DNA reads as TGCAGTGCCCTTACGACAGGTTTGGAAAGGAGCACTGAAGCTTTCTTT. Translated: CSALTTGLERSTEAFF.

This clonotype was observed a few times. The V call is TRBV29-1, the J call TRBJ2-5, with 14 bases aligning to TRBD2. The CDR3 spans 14 residues. V dropped 2 bases and J dropped 5; count of bases not matched to a gene: 1. CDR1 is SQVTM and CDR2 is ANQGSEA in the germline V gene. The CDR3 sequence: CSVERTSGRETQYF. CDR3 DNA: TGCAGCGTTGAAAGGACTAGCGGGAGGGAGACCCAGTACTTC.